These 26 T cell receptor beta chains came from one sample sequenced in a study of early stage breast cancer tumors (dated by TCRdb to 2015 to 2018). The method was the immunoSEQ multiplex PCR assay. The clones in this table, taken by TCRdb from immuneACCESS, are in-frame only. Not every clone is retained; where verified, under half of the shortfall comes from an unresolved V gene, and the cause of the rest is unknown. Recorded for this sample are tens of thousands of clones; roughly four fifths of them occurred a single time. The ten largest clones represent about a tenth of the sample. Source material: blood. These receptors originate from a person aged 45 to 60 with breast cancer.

Comments on this clone: The junction does not match germline at one end; this may be a read error. The chain employs TRBV27 and TRBJ1-2; 7 bases match TRBD1. In germline, CDR1 is MNHEY, CDR2 SMNVEV (reference sequence). The CDR3 extends over 14 amino acids. DNA of the CDR3: TGTGCCAGCACTCCGGACAGGTCTAACGATGGCTACACCTTC. Encoded protein: CASTPDRSNDGYTF.

This chain joins TRBV6-1 and TRBJ2-3, with TRBD2 matching 7 bases. V was clipped by 8 bases and J by 0 bases; unmatched bases: 8. The CDR3 sequence is 15 residues long. Germline V lookup: CDR1 MNHNS, CDR2 SASEGT. The CDR3 nucleotides read TGTGCCAGCGGAGAGCAAGCGGGGAGCACAGATACGCAGTATTTT. The encoded protein is CASGEQAGSTDTQYF.

This clone came up once. The CDR3 DNA follows: TGTGCCACCAGCAGAGATTACCGGGATAATGGCTATGGCTACACCTTC. Its translation: CATSRDYRDNGYGYTF. This chain links TRBV15 with TRBJ1-2, with no clear D. Per the germline V gene, CDR1 is LNHNV and CDR2 is YYDKDF (reference sequence). Trimming took off 0 bases at V and 4 bases at J, with 15 bases between the two ends. The CDR3 covers 16 residues.

V gene TRBV9 combines with J gene TRBJ1-2; the D is unclear. Trimming shortened V by 0 bases and J by 7 bases, and 10 bases separated the two germline ends. Germline V lookup: CDR1 SGDLS, CDR2 YYNGEE. The CDR3 totals 13 residues. CDR3 in amino acids: CASSVALDGGYTF. The CDR3 DNA reads as TGTGCCAGCAGCGTAGCTCTGGATGGTGGCTACACCTTC.

The chain carries TRBV18 and TRBJ2-1; 8 bases map to TRBD2. CDR3 length equals 14 residues. With 1 base clipped from V and 7 bases from J, the junction kept 3 bases outside the gene matches. The germline V gene has CDR1 KGHSH and CDR2 LQKENI. This CDR3 is CASSPLLAENEQFF. The CDR3, as DNA: TGTGCCAGCTCACCACTACTAGCGGAGAATGAGCAGTTCTTC.

V gene TRBV6-5 combines with J gene TRBJ2-2, with 13 bases lining up with TRBD2. The germline V gene has CDR1 MNHEY and CDR2 SVGAGI. V lost 5 bases to trimming and J lost 7 bases; unmatched junction nucleotides: 4. The CDR3 is made up of 15 amino acids. CDR3 in amino acids: CASSRLAGGHGELFF. CDR3 in DNA: TGTGCCAGCAGTCGACTAGCGGGGGGCCACGGGGAGCTGTTTTTT.

The chain joins TRBV5-4 to TRBJ2-3, with 9 bases identical to TRBD1. CDR3 length: 14 amino acids. Germline-derived CDR1 and CDR2 are SGHNT and YYREEE (reference sequence). Trimming took 2 bases from V and 6 from J; bases not matched to a gene: 4. The CDR3: CASSFTGGADTQYF. The CDR3 DNA reads TGTGCCAGCAGCTTTACAGGGGGCGCCGATACGCAGTATTTT.

The chain carries TRBV2 and TRBJ2-7, with D possibly TRBD2 on 6 matching bases. Trimming cost V 5 bases and J 3 bases, with 20 bases left between them. CDR1 is SNHLY, CDR2 FYNNEI, per germline. This CDR3 contains 16 residues. CDR3 DNA: TGTGCCAGCAGTCACGGGATGGGGGACTCATTCTACGAGCAGTACTTC. Translated: CASSHGMGDSFYEQYF.

This chain connects TRBV4-3 to TRBJ2-1; TRBD2 agrees at 14 bases. Per the germline V gene, CDR1 is LGHNA and CDR2 is YSLEER. The CDR3 length is 16 residues. Unmatched junction bases numbered 4, after V lost 5 bases and J lost 4 bases. This chain's CDR3 is CASSSGLAGEYNEQFF. As DNA, the CDR3 is TGCGCCAGCAGCTCGGGACTAGCGGGAGAATACAATGAGCAGTTCTTC.

V usage is TRBV5-6 and J usage is TRBJ1-2; 7 bases are shared with TRBD1. From germline, CDR1 is SGHDT and CDR2 YYEEEE. The length of the CDR3 is 15 residues. Unmatched junction bases numbered 8, after V lost 4 bases and J lost 2 bases. The CDR3 reads CASSSSGTANYGYTF. CDR3 nucleotides: TGTGCCAGCAGCAGCTCCGGGACAGCCAACTATGGCTACACCTTC.

This chain links TRBV30 with TRBJ2-1, with 12 bases that match TRBD1. V trimming: 7 bases; J trimming: 5 bases; junction bases outside the gene matches: 6. The CDR3 is 14 amino acids. Germline V lookup: CDR1 GTSNPN, CDR2 SVGIG (reference sequence). The CDR3 loop reads CASHRDRGHNEQFF. DNA for the CDR3: TGTGCCTCCCACCGGGACAGGGGGCACAATGAGCAGTTCTTC.

The genes are TRBV18 and TRBJ1-5; D might be TRBD1 (5 bases). Germline CDR1 reads KGHSH; CDR2 reads LQKENI. Trimming cost V 6 bases and J 1 base, with 10 bases left between them. CDR3 size: 14 residues. CDR3 sequence (DNA): TGTGCCAGCTCGGGGACGTTGAGCAATCAGCCCCAGCATTTT. This codes for CASSGTLSNQPQHF.

V gene TRBV7-9 combines with J gene TRBJ1-1; no firm D call. Germline CDR1 reads SEHNR; CDR2 reads FQNEAQ (reference sequence). Between the trimmed V and J ends, which lost 1 base and 4 bases, there was a span of 10 bases. This CDR3 has 14 amino acids. CDR3 in DNA: TGTGCCAGCAGCTTAGTTGGGGTAGGCACTGAAGCTTTCTTT. This sequence encodes CASSLVGVGTEAFF.

This chain links TRBV5-4 with TRBJ2-2, with D tentatively TRBD2 (7 bases). The germline V gene encodes CDR1 SGHNT and CDR2 YYREEE (reference sequence). The CDR3 is made up of 16 amino acids. Between the trimmed V and J ends, which lost 2 bases and 3 bases, there was a span of 14 bases. CDR3 protein: CASSFPGGPDTGELFF. As DNA, the CDR3 is TGTGCCAGCAGCTTTCCGGGGGGCCCCGACACCGGGGAGCTGTTTTTT.

The chain carries TRBV19 and TRBJ1-1; 10 bases match TRBD1. The V gene's germline CDR1 is LNHDA and CDR2 SQIVND (reference sequence). CDR3 length: 14 amino acids. The V and J ends lost 6 bases and 5 bases, in that order; junction bases with no gene match: 6. CDR3 residues: CASRRQGARTEAFF. In DNA form, the CDR3 reads TGTGCCAGTAGGCGACAGGGGGCGCGAACTGAAGCTTTCTTT.

The chain carries TRBV7-9 and TRBJ2-5, with D possibly matching TRBD1 (5 bases). Trimming cost V 5 bases and J 0 bases, with 10 bases left between them. Germline V gives CDR1 SEHNR, CDR2 FQNEAQ (reference sequence). This CDR3 contains 14 residues. The CDR3 DNA reads TGTGCCAGCAGCGACGGACAATACCAAGAGACCCAGTACTTC. Residues: CASSDGQYQETQYF.

V and J are TRBV28 and TRBJ1-6, with unresolved D. CDR3 length: 13 residues. The germline gives CDR1 MDHEN, CDR2 SYDVKM. V shed 2 bases and J shed 7 bases, with 6 bases lying between them. For the CDR3, the DNA is TGTGCCAGCAGTTTACGGCAGAATTCACCCCTCCACTTT. Translation: CASSLRQNSPLHF. The whole variable domain, remainder taken from reference TRBV28 and TRBJ1-6, is DVKVTQSSRYLVKRTGEKVFLECVQDMDHENMFWYRQDPGLGLRLIYFSYDVKMKEKGDIPEGYSVSREKKERFSLILESASTNQTSMYLCASSLRQNSPLHFGNGTRLTVT.

This chain connects TRBV5-8 to TRBJ1-2; the D gene is possibly TRBD1 (5 bases). CDR3 length: 14 amino acids. The germline CDR1 and CDR2 sequences are SGHTS and YDEGEE. V lost 6 bases and J lost 4, with 16 bases in between. CDR3: CASIARGAGYGYTF. CDR3 sequence (DNA): TGTGCCAGCATCGCCAGAGGGGCCGGCTATGGCTACACCTTC.

The chain is built from TRBV15 and TRBJ1-4; no firm D call. V lost 0 bases and J lost 8, with 10 bases in between. This CDR3 contains 14 residues. CDR1 and CDR2 from the germline V gene are LNHNV and YYDKDF (reference sequence). The CDR3 reads CATSRDPVGEKLFF. The DNA for the CDR3 is TGTGCCACCAGCAGAGATCCGGTCGGGGAAAAACTGTTTTTT. Using reference TRBV15 and TRBJ1-4 for the parts outside the CDR3, the full variable domain is DAMVIQNPRYQVTQFGKPVTLSCSQTLNHNVMYWYQQKSSQAPKLLFHYYDKDFNNEADTPDNFQSRRPNTSFCFLDIRSPGLGDTAMYLCATSRDPVGEKLFFGSGTQLSVL.

The chain links TRBV25-1 to TRBJ1-1; no clear D. Trimming removed 2 bases at V and 6 bases at J, with 16 bases between. The CDR3 has 15 residues. CDR1 is MGHDK, CDR2 SYGVNS, per germline. The CDR3 sequence: CASSETRLVNSEAFF. As DNA, the CDR3 is TGTGCCAGCAGTGAAACCCGGCTGGTAAATTCTGAAGCTTTCTTT. Full variable domain (outside the CDR3, taken from reference TRBV25-1 and TRBJ1-1): EADIYQTPRYLVIGTGKKITLECSQTMGHDKMYWYQQDPGMELHLIHYSYGVNSTEKGDLSSESTVSRIRTEHFPLTLESARPSHTSQYLCASSETRLVNSEAFFGQGTRLTVV.

This clone was detected a few times. V and J are TRBV4-2 and TRBJ1-2, with a weak D call TRBD1 (6 bases). From germline, CDR1 is LGHNA and CDR2 YNFKEQ. This CDR3 contains 15 residues. V was pared by 0 bases and J by 5 bases, with 13 bases between. The chain's CDR3 is CASSQEAGEGYGYTF. In DNA, the CDR3 is TGTGCCAGCAGCCAAGAGGCAGGGGAAGGGTATGGCTACACCTTC.

This clone was detected only a few times. This chain links TRBV7-3 with TRBJ2-1, with TRBD2 matching 7 bases. Trimming at V came to 0 bases and at J to 9 bases, leaving 2 bases not matched to a gene. This CDR3 contains 13 residues. Germline V CDR1 and CDR2: SGHTA, FQGTGA. CDR3 region: CASSLTREGEQFF. CDR3 DNA sequence: TGTGCCAGCAGCTTAACCAGGGAGGGTGAGCAGTTCTTC.

This clone turned up a few times. The chain carries TRBV18 and TRBJ1-4; D is ambiguous. Germline-derived CDR1 and CDR2 are KGHSH and LQKENI. This CDR3 contains 16 residues. Trimming left V 4 bases short and J 8 bases short, with 20 bases between. In DNA, the CDR3 is TGTGCCAGCTCACAAAACCAGGACGGTAATCCAGAAAAACTGTTTTTT. Encoded protein: CASSQNQDGNPEKLFF.

This clone was seen more than once but under ten times. The rearrangement uses TRBV6-4 and TRBJ2-1, with D perhaps TRBD1 (6 bases). The germline V and J ends were trimmed by 4 bases and 4 bases, with 14 bases remaining between them. The germline V gene encodes CDR1 MRHNA and CDR2 SNTAGT. The CDR3 is 15 amino acids. The CDR3 DNA follows: TGTGCCAGCAGTGTCGGGCAGGGGCGTTACAATGAGCAGTTCTTC. Residues: CASSVGQGRYNEQFF.

This clone was recorded a few times. V is TRBV29-1 and J is TRBJ2-7; D uncertain. The V gene lost 6 bases and the J gene lost 7 bases, with 16 bases spanning the gap. The CDR3 extends over 12 amino acids. Germline CDR1 reads SQVTM; CDR2 reads ANQGSEA. The CDR3 sequence is CSVTVGLGEQYF. CDR3 bases: TGCAGCGTGACGGTGGGTCTCGGGGAGCAGTACTTC.

A single count supports this clone. The CDR3 loop reads CASSFLNSYNEQFF. In DNA form, the CDR3 reads TGTGCCAGCAGCTTCTTAAACTCCTACAATGAGCAGTTCTTC. The rearrangement uses TRBV11-2 and TRBJ2-1, with unresolved D. The CDR3 loop spans 14 amino acids. CDR1 is SGHAT and CDR2 is FQNNGV in the germline V gene. Trimming took 3 bases from V and 0 from J, leaving 6 bases between them.